A single sample gave rise to the 18 T cell receptor beta chains below, sequenced in a study of blood T cell repertoires in COVID-19. Sequenced by immunoSEQ multiplex PCR; TCRdb stores in-frame clones only, minus some. The sample contains roughly 40,000 clones, 92% of which appear only once. Sequenced sample: peripheral blood. Receptors were obtained from a man aged 45 to 65 with active COVID-19.

This clone was counted once. The V and J genes are TRBV28 and TRBJ2-7; D not resolved. With 3 bases removed from V and 4 bases from J, the gap between germline ends came to 13 bases. Looked up from germline, CDR1 is MDHEN and CDR2 is SYDVKM. The CDR3 consists of 14 residues. CDR3 coding DNA: TGTGCCAGCAGTTTCCAGGCTCGCATTTACGAGCAGTACTTC. This translates into CASSFQARIYEQYF. The whole variable domain, filled in from reference TRBV28 and TRBJ2-7, reads DVKVTQSSRYLVKRTGEKVFLECVQDMDHENMFWYRQDPGLGLRLIYFSYDVKMKEKGDIPEGYSVSREKKERFSLILESASTNQTSMYLCASSFQARIYEQYFGPGTRLTVT.

The gene calls are TRBV5-4 and TRBJ2-7; 8 bases are a match to TRBD1. This CDR3 has 13 residues. V was clipped by 4 bases and J by 3 bases; unmatched bases: 3. Germline-derived CDR1 and CDR2 are SGHNT and YYREEE (reference sequence). The CDR3 nucleotides are TGTGCCAGCAGCCCAGGGGGCGACTACGAGCAGTACTTC. Protein sequence: CASSPGGDYEQYF.

The CDR3 DNA follows: TGTGCCAGCAGCCGGGAACAGGGGAACACCGGGGAGCTGTTTTTT. This codes for CASSREQGNTGELFF. The rearrangement uses TRBV7-9 and TRBJ2-2; tentatively, D is TRBD1 (6 bases). V was clipped by 5 bases and J by 1 base, with 11 bases between them. Germline values: CDR1 SEHNR, CDR2 FQNEAQ (reference sequence). The length of the CDR3 is 15 residues.

This chain uses TRBV19 with TRBJ1-1, with unresolved D. The CDR3 has 13 amino acids. Germline assignment: CDR1 LNHDA and CDR2 SQIVND (reference sequence). V was clipped by 6 bases and J by 1 base, with 9 bases between them. The CDR3 protein is CASSWGANTEAFF. The CDR3 DNA is TGTGCCAGTAGCTGGGGAGCGAACACTGAAGCTTTCTTT.

The chain recombines TRBV28 with TRBJ1-5; D unresolved. Germline V gene sequence: CDR1 MDHEN, CDR2 SYDVKM. Between the trimmed V and J ends, which lost 3 bases and 10 bases, there was a span of 10 bases. The CDR3 runs to 12 residues. CDR3 protein: CASSFGTGPQHF. CDR3 DNA: TGTGCCAGCAGTTTCGGAACGGGACCCCAGCATTTT.

J is TRBJ2-1 and V is TRBV7-9; TRBD1 aligns across 7 bases. This CDR3 is built from 15 residues. Unmatched junction bases numbered 10, after V lost 6 bases and J lost 5 bases. Looked up from germline, CDR1 is SEHNR and CDR2 is FQNEAQ (reference sequence). As DNA, the CDR3 is TGTGCCAGCAGACTGGTGACAGGGTTCAACAATGAGCAGTTCTTC. Amino acids: CASRLVTGFNNEQFF.

The J gene is TRBJ2-2, the V gene TRBV28; the D gene is possibly TRBD2 (5 bases). The CDR3 covers 15 residues. Trimming took 7 bases from V and 4 from J, leaving 16 bases between them. The V gene's germline CDR1 is MDHEN and CDR2 SYDVKM. This CDR3 is CASIGSPALTGELFF. The CDR3 bases are TGTGCCAGCATAGGGAGTCCTGCACTCACCGGGGAGCTGTTTTTT.

The rearrangement joins TRBV15 to TRBJ1-6; D is uncertain. Germline V gives CDR1 LNHNV, CDR2 YYDKDF (reference sequence). The CDR3 is made up of 14 amino acids. V was cut by 0 bases and J by 7 bases, with 7 bases left in between. This CDR3 reads CATSRDLANSPLHF. In DNA, the CDR3 is TGTGCCACCAGCAGAGATTTGGCCAATTCACCCCTCCACTTT.

This clone was detected a few times. V usage is TRBV7-9 and J usage is TRBJ1-5, with 7 bases lining up with TRBD1. This CDR3 is built from 13 residues. Germline CDR1 reads SEHNR; CDR2 reads FQNEAQ (reference sequence). The J segment lost 4 bases and the V segment lost 4 bases, leaving 1 base of the junction unmatched. CDR3 in DNA: TGTGCCAGCAGCTCGACAGGGAATCAGCCCCAGCATTTT. It translates to CASSSTGNQPQHF.

This chain joins TRBV4-2 and TRBJ1-2, with a tentative D call TRBD1 (5 bases). Trimming cost V 1 base and J 1 base, with 13 bases left between them. This CDR3 comprises 16 residues. Germline lookup yields CDR1 LGHNA and CDR2 YNFKEQ. CDR3 DNA sequence: TGTGCCAGCAGCCAAGTTCAGTCAGGGCATAACTATGGCTACACCTTC. Protein product: CASSQVQSGHNYGYTF.

The chain has TRBV4-1 and TRBJ1-3; 9 nucleotides align to TRBD1. The CDR3 contains 16 residues. V gave up 0 bases and J gave up 13 bases; unmatched junction bases: 13. CDR1 is MGHRA and CDR2 is YSYEKL in the germline V gene. The CDR3: CASSQDFRTGEPGIYF. CDR3 bases: TGCGCCAGCAGCCAAGACTTCCGGACAGGGGAACCGGGGATATATTTT.

The V call is TRBV7-9, the J call TRBJ1-2, with TRBD1 matching over 7 bases. This CDR3 contains 14 residues. Germline V CDR1 and CDR2: SEHNR, FQNEAQ (reference sequence). The trim removed 5 bases at V and 6 bases at J, leaving 9 bases unmatched. CDR3 in amino acids: CASSKEGTVDGYTF. The DNA for the CDR3 is TGTGCCAGCAGCAAAGAGGGGACAGTAGATGGCTACACCTTC.

The chain has TRBV28 and TRBJ2-5; possible D gene TRBD2, 6 bases. V was pared by 6 bases and J by 5 bases, with 22 bases between. The CDR3 has 16 amino acids. The germline V gene encodes CDR1 MDHEN and CDR2 SYDVKM. Here the CDR3 DNA reads TGTGCCAGCAGAGCCCCATTACGGAGGGCCGGCGAGACCCAGTACTTC. Encoded protein: CASRAPLRRAGETQYF.

The rearrangement joins TRBV7-8 to TRBJ2-1; TRBD2 aligns across 8 bases. This CDR3 comprises 17 residues. Looked up from germline, CDR1 is SGHVS and CDR2 is FQNEAQ. The V segment lost 5 bases and the J segment 7 bases; nucleotides outside the gene matches: 16. This CDR3 reads CASSAPGAGELWNEQFF. DNA for the CDR3: TGTGCCAGCAGCGCCCCTGGAGCGGGAGAATTATGGAATGAGCAGTTCTTC.

The rearrangement joins TRBV2 to TRBJ2-1; the match to TRBD2 covers 10 bases. The CDR3 is made up of 12 amino acids. Trimming removed 6 bases from V and 11 bases from J; junction bases left unmatched: 4. Germline V gene data show CDR1 as SNHLY and CDR2 as FYNNEI. CDR3: CASSGTSVKQFF. The CDR3 region has the DNA TGTGCCAGCAGCGGGACTAGCGTCAAGCAGTTCTTC.

The chain combines TRBV4-1 with TRBJ1-2; D unresolved. Trimming pared 1 base from V and 6 bases from J, leaving 12 bases between. CDR1 MGHRA and CDR2 YSYEKL come from the germline V gene. The CDR3 runs 14 residues. CDR3 coding DNA: TGCGCCAGCAGCCAAGTGGGCCAGTCACATGGCTACACCTTC. It translates to CASSQVGQSHGYTF.

The chain is built from TRBV30 and TRBJ2-2; no reliable D call. CDR1 is GTSNPN, CDR2 SVGIG, per germline (reference sequence). This CDR3 has 12 amino acids. V was pared by 1 base and J by 6 bases, with 6 bases between. In nucleotides, the CDR3 is TGTGCCTGGAGTGCGAGGCCCGGGGAGCTGTTTTTT. Translation: CAWSARPGELFF.

The rearrangement uses TRBV7-3 and TRBJ2-1, with 9 bases lining up with TRBD1. Germline-derived CDR1 and CDR2 are SGHTA and FQGTGA. Trimming at V came to 5 bases and at J to 6 bases, leaving 5 bases not matched to a gene. The CDR3 contains 14 residues. As DNA, the CDR3 is TGTGCCAGCAGCCAACAGGACAGGGGCAATGAGCAGTTCTTC. Encoded protein: CASSQQDRGNEQFF.